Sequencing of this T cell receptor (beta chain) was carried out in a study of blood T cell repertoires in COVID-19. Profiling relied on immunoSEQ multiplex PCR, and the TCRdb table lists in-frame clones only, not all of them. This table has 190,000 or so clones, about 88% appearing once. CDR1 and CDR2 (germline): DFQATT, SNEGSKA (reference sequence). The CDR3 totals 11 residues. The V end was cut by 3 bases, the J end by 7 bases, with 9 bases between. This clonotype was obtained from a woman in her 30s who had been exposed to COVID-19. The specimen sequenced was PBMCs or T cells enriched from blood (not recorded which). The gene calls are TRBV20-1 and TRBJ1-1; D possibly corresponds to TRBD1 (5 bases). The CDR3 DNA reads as TGCAGTGCTAGGGGCGACAGTGAAGCTTTCTTT. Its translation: CSARGDSEAFF.